A single sample gave rise to the 9 T cell receptor beta chains below, sequenced in a study of blood T cell repertoires in COVID-19. Data came from immunoSEQ multiplex PCR; TCRdb stores just in-frame clones and leaves some out. Counted here are under 50,000 clones, approximately 77% occurring once; the ten biggest clones make up about 4%. The sequencing input was peripheral blood. These receptors were taken from a woman in her 70s with acute or convalescent COVID-19.

This clone was recorded a few times. The chain uses TRBV27 and TRBJ2-7, with a weak D call TRBD1 (6 bases). Germline lookup yields CDR1 MNHEY and CDR2 SMNVEV (reference sequence). V was trimmed by 6 bases and J by 0 bases, leaving 21 bases between them. This CDR3 spans 17 amino acids. The CDR3 is CASRTTFMDRSSYEQYF. CDR3 coding DNA: TGTGCCAGCAGAACTACTTTTATGGACAGAAGCTCCTACGAGCAGTACTTC.

The V call is TRBV21-1, the J call TRBJ2-7; TRBD1 is taken as the D call from the table, unchecked against the DNA. TRBV21-1 is noted as a pseudogene. The CDR3 sequence is 13 residues long. The CDR3 protein is CASKWDRVYEQYF. The DNA for the CDR3 is TGTGCCAGCAAGTGGGACAGGGTCTACGAGCAGTACTTC.

This sequence joins TRBV11-3 and TRBJ2-1; possible D gene TRBD2, 6 bases. The CDR3 contains 12 residues. With 4 bases removed from V and 10 bases from J, the gap between germline ends came to 11 bases. Germline-derived CDR1 and CDR2 are SGHNT and YENEEA. The CDR3 DNA reads as TGTGCCAGCAGCTCTAGCGAAGTAGAGCAGTTCTTC. Its translation: CASSSSEVEQFF.

The CDR3 DNA reads TGTGCCAGCTCACCTACCCCCGAGGTGAACACCGGGGAGCTGTTTTTT. It is translated as CASSPTPEVNTGELFF. The chain joins TRBV18 to TRBJ2-2; D ambiguous. Per the germline V gene, CDR1 is KGHSH and CDR2 is LQKENI. The CDR3 spans 16 residues. The V end lost 3 bases, the J end lost 1 base, and 12 bases lay between the germline ends.

This chain joins TRBV11-2 and TRBJ1-4, with TRBD1 as a possible D gene (6 bases). CDR1 is SGHAT and CDR2 is FQNNGV in the germline V gene. The CDR3 is made up of 16 amino acids. V lost 4 bases and J lost 1, with 13 bases in between. In DNA, the CDR3 is TGTGCCAGCAGCTCTAGGGGGAGAGGAACTAATGAAAAACTGTTTTTT. This translates into CASSSRGRGTNEKLFF.

This clone was detected only a few times. The CDR3 protein is CASSLAYSNYGYTF. The CDR3 DNA reads TGTGCCAGCAGCTTGGCGTACTCAAACTATGGCTACACCTTC. This chain connects TRBV5-5 to TRBJ1-2, with no clear D. The CDR3 loop spans 14 amino acids. From germline, CDR1 is SGHKS and CDR2 YYEKEE (reference sequence). With 0 bases removed from V and 2 bases from J, the gap between germline ends came to 8 bases.

The chain links TRBV7-3 to TRBJ2-3; 7 bases align to TRBD1. The CDR3 has 15 amino acids. CDR1 and CDR2 (germline): SGHTA, FQGTGA. V lost 6 bases and J lost 4; bases outside the gene matches: 10. CDR3 nucleotides: TGTGCCAGCAGTCTACAGGGGATACCGGCAGATACGCAGTATTTT. This translates into CASSLQGIPADTQYF.

The chain combines TRBV6-6 with TRBJ1-2, with D possibly being TRBD1 (6 bases). From germline, CDR1 is MNHNY and CDR2 SVGAGI (reference sequence). Trimming pared 6 bases from V and 8 bases from J, leaving 19 bases between. This CDR3 has 14 residues. The CDR3: CASRINRDNWGYTF. The CDR3 coding sequence is TGTGCCAGCAGAATTAACCGGGACAACTGGGGCTACACCTTC.

The rearrangement links TRBV18 to TRBJ1-3; 7 bases line up with TRBD1. J was trimmed by 0 bases and V by 3 bases; bases with no gene match: 11. Germline V gene data show CDR1 as KGHSH and CDR2 as LQKENI. This CDR3 comprises 18 residues. The CDR3 DNA is TGTGCCAGCTCACCCAATAGACAGGGAGCGAGCTCTGGAAACACCATATATTTT. Its translation is CASSPNRQGASSGNTIYF.